The clone carrying this T cell receptor (beta chain) has more than one count but fewer than ten. Its antigen is not identified. This entry comes from a study of beta chain features in type 1 diabetes. Study-level background: Healthy donors and patients had similar age, gender and cell yields. In all, around 99 million sorted cells from all samples were analyzed.

Expressed TCRB transcripts were sequenced because the entire RNA isolate underwent reverse transcription. Here immunoSEQ multiplex PCR was the method, and the copy in TCRdb shows in-frame clones only, minus some. The sample contains about 270,000 clones, about 13% of which appear only once. The CDR3 sequence is 15 residues long. V dropped 4 bases and J dropped 8; count of bases not matched to a gene: 13. Germline V CDR1 and CDR2: SGHNT, YYREEE (reference sequence). Study-level results: A moderate, significant TCRB CDR3 shortening appeared in type 1 diabetes across four CD4+ subsets. Diminished insertions and augmented deletions at VDJ junctions characterized type 1 diabetes patients.

Sequenced material: naive CD4+ T cells from blood. This receptor was identified in a man between 25 and 39 years old with type 1 diabetes. The chain combines TRBV5-4 with TRBJ1-2, with 8 bases matching TRBD1. The CDR3 bases are TGTGCCAGCAGCCGATGGACAGGGAATTCTGGAGGCTACACCTTC. It codes for CASSRWTGNSGGYTF.